This TCR beta chain was identified during a study of Graves' ophthalmopathy and Graves' hyperthyroidism. The wider study: Researchers obtained peripheral blood at initial diagnosis, before any treatment had begun.

Findings and limits, study-wide: Distinction of ophthalmopathy from stable hyperthyroidism by a 13-signature model reached 87.88% sensitivity and more than 65% specificity.

Concerning this clonotype itself: The antigen is undetermined.

From RNA, the CDR3 regions of TCR beta chains were amplified and sequenced. First-round RT-PCR with HTBI primers preceded a second-round multiplex PCR. MiXCR was run by TCRdb on the multiplex PCR reads, yielding one entry per CDR3 protein. Here the sample spans roughly 700,000 distinct CDR3 sequences, 40% being singletons. The germline CDR1 and CDR2 sequences are DFQATT and SNEGSKA (reference sequence). V lost 1 base and J 8 bases, leaving 20 bases between the germline ends. The CDR3 loop spans 15 amino acids. This TCR was recovered from an adult man with Graves' ophthalmopathy. V is TRBV20-1 and J is TRBJ1-2; D possibly corresponds to TRBD1 (6 bases). The sample consisted of peripheral blood. The CDR3 region is CSARGPYNDRSGYTF. CDR3 nucleotide sequence: TGCAGTGCTAGAGGCCCATATAACGACAGGTCCGGCTACACCTTC.